These 30 T cell receptor beta chains share one sample of origin, sequenced in a study of blood T cell repertoires in COVID-19 (dated by TCRdb to 2019 to 2021). Receptor amplification or capture employed the immunoSEQ multiplex PCR assay. TCRdb holds this immuneACCESS table with in-frame rearrangements only. Some clones are missing; in checked studies, unresolved V genes explain under half, and the rest has no known cause. For this sample there are about 260,000 clones; almost 90% appear just once. The leading ten clones occupy roughly 12% of the sample. Sequenced material: peripheral blood. These receptors were taken from a woman aged 25 to 39 with COVID-19, enrolled during active disease.

The chain links TRBV25-1 to TRBJ2-4; 10 bases map to TRBD1. The CDR3 extends over 17 amino acids. V lost 1 base, J lost 8 bases, and 11 bases stayed unmatched. Germline V gene lookup returns CDR1 MGHDK and CDR2 SYGVNS. CDR3 DNA: TGTGCCAGCAGTGAATCGAGGACAGGGGGAGGCTTAGACATTCAGTACTTC. Its translation: CASSESRTGGGLDIQYF.

This clone was seen just once. In DNA form, the CDR3 reads TGCGCCAGCAGCCAACCCGGGAGGGACACCGGGGAGCTGTTTTTT. Amino acids: CASSQPGRDTGELFF. The gene calls are TRBV4-1 and TRBJ2-2; 8 bases align to TRBD2. In germline, CDR1 is MGHRA, CDR2 YSYEKL. V lost 2 bases and J lost 3; bases outside the gene matches: 2. The CDR3 totals 15 residues.

This clone has a single count. This chain uses TRBV6-6 with TRBJ2-7, with 10 bases that match TRBD2. Per germline, CDR1 MNHNY and CDR2 SVGAGI (reference sequence). The CDR3 totals 15 residues. V shed 5 bases, J shed 4 bases, and the junction held 8 bases outside the gene matches. For the CDR3, the DNA is TGTGCCAGCAGTCCCCCCAGCGGGAGGGCTTACGAGCAGTACTTC. Encoded protein: CASSPPSGRAYEQYF.

The chain is built from TRBV21-1 and TRBJ2-5; the table's D gene call, TRBD2, was not cross checked with the DNA. TRBV21-1 is a listed pseudogene. CDR3 length: 16 amino acids. This CDR3 is CASSFRGGFLVETQYF. The CDR3, as DNA: TGTGCCAGCAGCTTCCGCGGGGGTTTCCTCGTGGAGACCCAGTACTTC.

This clone was observed a handful of times. V and J are TRBV6-1 and TRBJ1-1; 7 nucleotides align to TRBD1. J was trimmed by 8 bases and V by 3 bases; bases with no gene match: 3. The CDR3 is 12 amino acids. Germline V gene sequence: CDR1 MNHNS, CDR2 SASEGT. As DNA, the CDR3 is TGTGCCAGCAGTGACAGGGGGATCGAAGCTTTCTTT. This gives the protein CASSDRGIEAFF.

The chain combines TRBV6-5 with TRBJ1-2; TRBD1 matches at 8 bases. Germline V CDR1 and CDR2: MNHEY, SVGAGI. With V trimmed by 4 bases and J by 3 bases, 7 bases remained unmatched. This CDR3 contains 15 residues. CDR3 residues: CASSFSSTGDYGYTF. CDR3 DNA sequence: TGTGCCAGCAGTTTCTCTTCGACAGGGGACTATGGCTACACCTTC.

The genes are TRBV6-5 and TRBJ1-1, with D perhaps matching TRBD1 (6 bases). The CDR3 spans 15 residues. CDR1 MNHEY and CDR2 SVGAGI come from the germline V gene. The V end lost 6 bases, the J end lost 0 bases, and 14 bases lay between the germline ends. CDR3 sequence (DNA): TGTGCCAGCAGGACTTCGGACAGATTGAACACTGAAGCTTTCTTT. Amino acids: CASRTSDRLNTEAFF.

The V call is TRBV28, the J call TRBJ1-1; D is ambiguous. V was trimmed by 4 bases and J by 4 bases, leaving 16 bases between them. The CDR3 runs to 15 residues. The germline CDR1 and CDR2 sequences are MDHEN and SYDVKM. Here the CDR3 reads CASSSPSVGSTEAFF. DNA of the CDR3: TGTGCCAGCAGTTCCCCCAGTGTGGGGAGCACTGAAGCTTTCTTT.

The gene calls are TRBV29-1 and TRBJ1-4, with D uncertain. CDR1 SQVTM and CDR2 ANQGSEA come from the germline V gene. V lost 1 base to trimming and J lost 7 bases, with 4 bases between them. The CDR3 loop spans 11 amino acids. The CDR3 nucleotides are TGCAGCGTTGAAGTCGGTGAAAAACTGTTTTTT. Translating gives CSVEVGEKLFF.

This chain connects TRBV19 to TRBJ1-3; D perhaps matches TRBD1 (5 bases). The CDR3 totals 15 residues. Trimming shortened V by 1 base and J by 0 bases, and 7 bases separated the two germline ends. Germline values: CDR1 LNHDA, CDR2 SQIVND (reference sequence). The CDR3 sequence is CASSIGQSSGNTIYF. DNA of the CDR3: TGTGCCAGTAGTATAGGACAGTCCTCTGGAAACACCATATATTTT.

The chain carries TRBV21-1 and TRBJ2-5; the table's D call, TRBD1, has no DNA check behind it. TRBV21-1 is marked as a pseudogene. This CDR3 has 12 residues. The CDR3 is CASGQFSETQYF. The CDR3 DNA is TGTGCCAGCGGACAGTTCTCCGAGACCCAGTACTTC.

As regards this clone: The sample has other DNA sequences that encode this CDR3 too. V is TRBV19 and J is TRBJ2-7, with 8 nucleotides matching TRBD1. Germline CDR1 LNHDA, CDR2 SQIVND (reference sequence). This CDR3 spans 13 amino acids. The ends lost 3 bases at V and 3 bases at J; junction bases unmatched: 1. This CDR3 is CASSIGQGYEQYF. The CDR3, as DNA: TGTGCCAGTAGTATTGGACAGGGCTACGAGCAGTACTTC.

The V call is TRBV5-1, the J call TRBJ2-1; TRBD1 aligns across 10 bases. CDR3 length equals 14 residues. V shed 3 bases and J 7 bases; nucleotides not matched to a gene: 4. Germline V gene sequence: CDR1 SGHRS, CDR2 YFSETQ. CDR3 bases: TGCGCCAGCAGCTCAGGGACAGGGGAGAATGAGCAGTTCTTC. This translates into CASSSGTGENEQFF. The full variable domain, rest sourced from reference TRBV5-1 and TRBJ2-1, is KAGVTQTPRYLIKTRGQQVTLSCSPISGHRSVSWYQQTPGQGLQFLFEYFSETQRNKGNFPGRFSGRQFSNSRSEMNVSTLELGDSALYLCASSSGTGENEQFFGPGTRLTVL.

The chain couples TRBV5-1 to TRBJ1-2; no firm D call. The length of the CDR3 is 15 residues. Deletions cut 0 bases from V and 1 base from J, with 10 bases between. The germline gives CDR1 SGHRS, CDR2 YFSETQ. CDR3 in amino acids: CASSLAGGVNYGYTF. DNA of the CDR3: TGCGCCAGCAGCTTGGCCGGCGGAGTTAACTATGGCTACACCTTC.

The gene calls are TRBV30 and TRBJ2-7, with TRBD2 identical over 10 bases. Germline V gene lookup returns CDR1 GTSNPN and CDR2 SVGIG (reference sequence). Losses at the gene ends were 0 bases for V and 9 bases for J; bases not matched to a gene: 5. The CDR3 totals 13 residues. CDR3 nucleotide sequence: TGTGCCTGGAGTGTAATAGCGGGAGGAGGGCAGTACTTC. It is translated as CAWSVIAGGGQYF.

The chain couples TRBV5-1 to TRBJ1-1, with a possible D match to TRBD1 (6 bases). V lost 4 bases and J 6 bases, leaving 19 bases between the germline ends. This CDR3 comprises 15 residues. CDR1 is SGHRS and CDR2 is YFSETQ in the germline V gene. The CDR3 sequence: CASSRAGPQGSEAFF. CDR3 bases: TGCGCCAGCAGCCGAGCCGGGCCTCAGGGGTCTGAAGCTTTCTTT.

V is TRBV11-2 and J is TRBJ2-7, with D possibly matching TRBD2 (6 bases). The germline CDR1 and CDR2 sequences are SGHAT and FQNNGV. This CDR3 has 12 residues. V lost 6 bases, J lost 4 bases, and 10 bases lay in between. The CDR3: CASRPSGYEQYF. In nucleotides, the CDR3 is TGTGCCAGCAGGCCCAGCGGGTACGAGCAGTACTTC.

Only one count was recorded for this clone. The chain recombines TRBV10-3 with TRBJ2-7; D is possibly TRBD2 (6 bases). This CDR3 spans 15 amino acids. In germline, CDR1 is ENHRY, CDR2 SYGVKD. Deletions cut 0 bases from V and 5 bases from J, with 14 bases between. The CDR3 nucleotides are TGTGCCATCAGTGAGTCCCGGGAGCGGTCCGACGAGCAGTACTTC. This sequence encodes CAISESRERSDEQYF.

As regards this clone: This CDR3 is also generated by other DNA sequences in the sample. This chain connects TRBV5-4 to TRBJ2-1; 9 bases are a match to TRBD2. This CDR3 has 15 residues. Trimming at V came to 0 bases and at J to 3 bases, leaving 1 base not matched to a gene. Germline loops: CDR1 SGHNT, CDR2 YYREEE (reference sequence). Written as DNA, the CDR3 is TGTGCCAGCAGCTTGGGACTAGCGGACTACAATGAGCAGTTCTTC. Its protein is CASSLGLADYNEQFF.

The chain is built from TRBV28 and TRBJ2-5; 16 nucleotides agree with TRBD2. Trimming took 9 bases from V and 6 from J; bases not matched to a gene: 10. CDR3 length: 16 amino acids. Germline CDR1 MDHEN, CDR2 SYDVKM. As DNA, the CDR3 is TGTGCCAGACCGGGACTAGCGGGAGGGCCCTCAAAGACCCAGTACTTC. Protein product: CARPGLAGGPSKTQYF.

The chain uses TRBV3-1 (or the pseudogene TRBV3-2) and TRBJ2-5; TRBD2 agrees at 11 bases. J lost 10 bases, V lost 1 base, and 8 bases had no gene match. CDR3 length equals 15 residues. Per germline, CDR1 LGHDT and CDR2 YNNKEL (reference sequence). The CDR3 DNA is TGTGCCAGCAGCCAAGTTAATAGCGGGAGGGCCGTCCAGTACTTC. Its protein product is CASSQVNSGRAVQYF.

The chain employs TRBV29-1 and TRBJ2-5; 12 bases match TRBD1. The CDR3 runs 13 residues. Germline V lookup: CDR1 SQVTM, CDR2 ANQGSEA. The trim removed 3 bases at V and 4 bases at J, leaving 0 bases unmatched. CDR3 sequence: CSVEGQGAETQYF. The CDR3 DNA is TGCAGCGTTGAGGGACAGGGGGCAGAGACCCAGTACTTC.

Here the CDR3 DNA reads TGTGCCAGCAGCCTACAGGGGGCTCCCTACGAGCAGTACTTC. It translates to CASSLQGAPYEQYF. The chain carries TRBV5-4 and TRBJ2-7; 9 nucleotides align to TRBD1. The CDR3 totals 14 residues. Germline trimming cut 4 bases from V and 2 bases from J; bases unmatched to any gene: 4. Per germline, CDR1 SGHNT and CDR2 YYREEE (reference sequence).

This clone was found once. The DNA of the CDR3 is TGTGCCAGCACACCTCTCGGGAGTTCCTACAATGAGCAGTTCTTC. Translation gives CASTPLGSSYNEQFF. The chain has TRBV2 and TRBJ2-1; TRBD2 might be the D (6 bases). Germline-derived CDR1 and CDR2 are SNHLY and FYNNEI. Trimming left V 7 bases short and J 1 base short, with 14 bases between. This CDR3 contains 15 residues.

The chain links TRBV20-1 to TRBJ2-7; the D gene is possibly TRBD2 (6 bases). Looked up from germline, CDR1 is DFQATT and CDR2 is SNEGSKA (reference sequence). The V gene lost 4 bases and the J gene lost 5 bases, with 18 bases spanning the gap. The CDR3 length is 14 residues. The CDR3 bases are TGCAGTGCTATTGAAGGAGGGCCCAAGGACGAGCAGTACTTC. Its protein is CSAIEGGPKDEQYF.

This chain links TRBV18 with TRBJ1-1; D gene uncertain. The CDR3 contains 14 residues. Germline loops: CDR1 KGHSH, CDR2 LQKENI. The germline V and J ends were trimmed by 1 base and 6 bases, with 12 bases remaining between them. The CDR3 sequence: CASSPLGNLAEAFF. DNA for the CDR3: TGTGCCAGCTCACCACTCGGGAATCTCGCTGAAGCTTTCTTT.

This clone was counted between two and nine times. The sample holds other DNA sequences that translate to the same CDR3. J is TRBJ2-1 and V is TRBV19; TRBD2 matches 14 bases. The CDR3 spans 16 residues. The ends lost 3 bases at V and 3 bases at J; junction bases unmatched: 1. Germline V gene lookup returns CDR1 LNHDA and CDR2 SQIVND (reference sequence). CDR3 residues: CASSIGLAGGYNEQFF. The CDR3 nucleotides read TGTGCCAGTAGTATTGGACTAGCGGGGGGCTACAATGAGCAGTTCTTC.

The chain carries TRBV15 and TRBJ2-1, with D perhaps matching TRBD1 (5 bases). CDR1 LNHNV and CDR2 YYDKDF come from the germline V gene (reference sequence). Trimming cost V 0 bases and J 7 bases, with 19 bases left between them. The CDR3 contains 17 residues. The CDR3 DNA follows: TGTGCCACCAGCAGAGATGGTTTAGGACAAGGGGTAAATGAGCAGTTCTTC. This gives the protein CATSRDGLGQGVNEQFF.

In this sample, this clone turned up once. The J gene is TRBJ2-1, the V gene TRBV3-1 (or the pseudogene TRBV3-2), with 12 bases identical to TRBD2. Trimming cost V 1 base and J 10 bases; bases outside gene matches: 5. Looked up from germline, CDR1 is LGHDT and CDR2 is YNNKEL (reference sequence). The CDR3 length is 15 residues. The CDR3 DNA sequence: TGTGCCAGCAGCCAAGCTAGCGGGAGGGCCCCAGAGCAGTTCTTC. Amino acids: CASSQASGRAPEQFF.

The chain carries TRBV28 and TRBJ1-1; TRBD1 matches at 9 bases. CDR3 length: 18 amino acids. Germline-derived CDR1 and CDR2 are MDHEN and SYDVKM. V was clipped by 0 bases and J by 4 bases; unmatched bases: 12. CDR3 nucleotides: TGTGCCAGCAGTTTATGGGTCCCGGGACAGGGTTGGGGCACTGAAGCTTTCTTT. Translating it yields CASSLWVPGQGWGTEAFF.